The sequence of this T cell receptor beta chain was determined in a study of T cell responses to AZD1222 COVID-19 vaccine. Only one count was recorded for this clone. TCRdb's table, derived via immunoSEQ multiplex PCR, lists solely in-frame clones and lacks some. The sample shows over 120,000 clones, 85% to 95% of them seen only once. Germline V gene data show CDR1 as PRHDT and CDR2 as FYEKMQ (reference sequence). J gave up 5 bases and V 5 bases, and 12 bases lay outside the gene matches. The CDR3 runs to 16 residues. This TCR was recovered from an adult in good health. The chain links TRBV13 to TRBJ2-1; 7 positions match TRBD1. Sequenced here: peripheral blood, sampled on day 0 of AZD1222 vaccination. This CDR3 is CASSPLDRKGDNEQFF. The CDR3 DNA sequence: TGTGCCAGCAGCCCCCTGGACAGGAAAGGGGACAATGAGCAGTTCTTC.